The 13 T cell receptor beta chains in this list originate from one sample, sequenced in a study of T cell changes during pregnancy in multiple sclerosis. TCRdb keeps only in-frame clones here, not all; method: immunoSEQ multiplex PCR. Of 40,000 to 45,000 clones detected, around 90% appear once; the ten largest clones hold around 0.64%. The material sequenced was CD4+ T cells from peripheral blood mononuclear cells, taken before pregnancy. The receptors were gathered from a female donor with multiple sclerosis, enrolled in a pregnancy study.

The V call is TRBV5-4, the J call TRBJ2-5; TRBD1 might be the D (5 bases). The germline V gene encodes CDR1 SGHNT and CDR2 YYREEE (reference sequence). There are 14 residues in the CDR3. Trimming removed 0 bases from V and 3 bases from J, with 9 bases in between. The chain's CDR3 is CASSLGAGKETQYF. The CDR3 DNA reads as TGTGCCAGCAGCTTGGGGGCAGGGAAAGAGACCCAGTACTTC.

This clone was found once. The chain combines TRBV7-3 with TRBJ2-1; the match to TRBD2 covers 11 bases. CDR3 length: 15 amino acids. CDR1 and CDR2 from the germline V gene are SGHTA and FQGTGA. The ends lost 4 bases at V and 6 bases at J; junction bases unmatched: 5. The CDR3 DNA is TGTGCCAGCAGCTCTCTAGCGGGAGGTAGCAATGAGCAGTTCTTC. Amino acid sequence: CASSSLAGGSNEQFF.

This chain joins TRBV5-1 and TRBJ2-2; TRBD1 is a possible D gene (6 bases). The CDR3 spans 14 residues. V was shortened by 1 base and J by 6 bases, with 10 bases between the two germline ends. Germline V CDR1 and CDR2: SGHRS, YFSETQ. Written as DNA, the CDR3 is TGCGCCAGCAGCTTGTGGACAGAAGCCGGGGAGCTGTTTTTT. It is translated as CASSLWTEAGELFF.

The V and J genes are TRBV6-4 and TRBJ2-2; 8 bases are a match to TRBD1. V shed 6 bases and J 0 bases; nucleotides not matched to a gene: 6. Germline V CDR1 and CDR2: MRHNA, SNTAGT. The CDR3 runs 16 residues. The CDR3 spells CASSTSGGSNTGELFF. DNA of the CDR3: TGTGCCAGCAGCACCTCAGGGGGCTCGAACACCGGGGAGCTGTTTTTT.

The chain combines TRBV27 with TRBJ2-7, with 13 bases aligning to TRBD2. CDR1 and CDR2 (germline): MNHEY, SMNVEV (reference sequence). Trimming took 5 bases from V and 6 from J; bases not matched to a gene: 7. The CDR3 is 15 residues long. The CDR3 nucleotides are TGTGCCAGCAGTCGAATGGGACTAGCGGGACCCGAGCAGTACTTC. Translation gives CASSRMGLAGPEQYF.

The chain employs TRBV5-1 and TRBJ1-4; weak D call: TRBD1 (5 bases). The CDR3 covers 15 residues. The V and J ends lost 3 bases and 7 bases respectively, with 16 bases between them. Germline V gene sequence: CDR1 SGHRS, CDR2 YFSETQ. The chain's CDR3 is CASSSSGGAFEKLFF. The CDR3 region has the DNA TGCGCCAGCAGCTCCTCGGGGGGTGCGTTTGAAAAACTGTTTTTT.

The chain recombines TRBV6-6 with TRBJ1-1; D is uncertain. Germline V gene data show CDR1 as MNHNY and CDR2 as SVGAGI (reference sequence). CDR3 length: 12 residues. Trimming removed 8 bases from V and 5 bases from J, with 12 bases in between. CDR3 residues: CASLQDYTEAFF. The CDR3 bases are TGTGCCAGCCTCCAAGACTATACTGAAGCTTTCTTT.

The V and J genes are TRBV6-6 and TRBJ2-7; possible D gene TRBD1, 5 bases. Trimming stripped 2 bases from V and 7 bases from J, with 12 bases between. The germline CDR1 and CDR2 sequences are MNHNY and SVGAGI (reference sequence). The CDR3 runs to 13 residues. The DNA of the CDR3 is TGTGCCAGCAGTTACGGGGCCCTCTATGAGCAGTACTTC. Its protein is CASSYGALYEQYF.

This rearrangement joins TRBV4-1 to TRBJ2-7; 12 bases map to TRBD1. The CDR3 spans 15 residues. Germline V gene lookup returns CDR1 MGHRA and CDR2 YSYEKL. The V and J ends lost 4 bases and 7 bases, in that order; junction bases with no gene match: 8. The CDR3 region is CASSPFRDRGLEQYF. CDR3 DNA sequence: TGCGCCAGCAGCCCATTCCGGGACAGGGGGCTGGAGCAGTACTTC.

This clone was found once. This chain uses TRBV5-4 with TRBJ1-2; 9 nucleotides agree with TRBD1. After removal of 2 bases from V and 3 bases from J, the junction contained 2 bases not matched to a gene. This CDR3 region has 14 residues. Looked up from germline, CDR1 is SGHNT and CDR2 is YYREEE (reference sequence). The CDR3: CASSFRTGDYGYTF. As DNA, the CDR3 is TGTGCCAGCAGCTTTCGGACAGGGGACTATGGCTACACCTTC.

CDR3 sequence: CATMTGGSNQPQHF. The CDR3 coding sequence is TGTGCCACGATGACAGGGGGTAGCAATCAGCCCCAGCATTTT. The chain combines TRBV10-3 with TRBJ1-5; 9 nucleotides align to TRBD1. Germline CDR1 reads ENHRY; CDR2 reads SYGVKD. This CDR3 is built from 14 residues. J lost 0 bases, V lost 10 bases, and 4 bases had no gene match.

The chain has TRBV7-9 and TRBJ2-2; D ambiguous. The CDR3 contains 13 residues. Trimming removed 3 bases from V and 9 bases from J, with 11 bases in between. The germline CDR1 and CDR2 sequences are SEHNR and FQNEAQ (reference sequence). The CDR3 sequence is CASSLERTWELFF. The CDR3 nucleotides are TGTGCCAGCAGCTTGGAGAGAACATGGGAGCTGTTTTTT.

This chain links TRBV5-1 with TRBJ2-2; 10 bases line up with TRBD1. Trimming took 3 bases from V and 6 from J; bases not matched to a gene: 11. This CDR3 has 17 residues. Germline CDR1 is SGHRS and CDR2 is YFSETQ. The CDR3 reads CASSSRPGTGDAGELFF. Written as DNA, the CDR3 is TGCGCCAGCAGCTCACGGCCCGGGACAGGGGACGCCGGGGAGCTGTTTTTT.